This TCR beta chain originates from a study of blood T cells in healthy people across ages. Comment on this clonotype: The antigen remains undetermined.

The germline gives CDR1 MGHRA, CDR2 YSYEKL. The CDR3 totals 16 residues. With 1 base removed from V and 2 bases from J, the gap between germline ends came to 14 bases. Findings and limits, study-wide: Estimated diversity that came from one million T cells was considered an underestimate. A strong correlation was seen between TCR beta diversity and naive T cell percentage.

Per individual sample, total RNA of at least 6 micrograms was extracted. It was with a sample-barcoded 5' primer and a J-beta primer mix that a second PCR of about 6 to 12 cycles was run. MiXCR, applied by TCRdb to the 5' RACE reads, yields one record per CDR3 protein. The sample has roughly 900,000 distinct CDR3 sequences; more than 25% are singletons. This TCR was sampled from a woman over 75 in good health. The J gene is TRBJ2-5, the V gene TRBV4-1; D is perhaps TRBD1 or TRBD2 (5 bases each). The sequenced sample consisted of blood. CDR3 DNA sequence: TGCGCCAGCAGCCAAGCCTTGGACTGGGGGCAAGAGACCCAGTACTTC. Translating gives CASSQALDWGQETQYF.